This TCR beta chain was obtained from a study of T cell responses to AZD1222 COVID-19 vaccine. Measured with immunoSEQ multiplex PCR; TCRdb has only the in-frame clones, and not every one. The table records approximately 300,000 clones, approximately 94% of them present only once. Germline V gene data show CDR1 as SGHVS and CDR2 as FNYEAQ. The CDR3 has 15 residues. Trimming took off 4 bases at V and 7 bases at J, with 16 bases between the two ends. The source is an adult who received the AZD1222 COVID-19 vaccine. Specimen: peripheral blood, collected 28 days after the second AZD1222 dose. This chain connects TRBV7-6 to TRBJ1-4; tentatively, D is TRBD1 (5 bases). The CDR3 sequence: CASSSFQGLGEKLFF. In DNA, the CDR3 is TGTGCCAGCAGCTCCTTCCAGGGTTTGGGTGAAAAACTGTTTTTT.